This section outlines one TCR beta chain sequence together with its context. Its antigen remains unknown. The source of the sample is a study of cytotoxic CD8 clonotypes in ibrutinib-treated CLL. The data were produced by immunoSEQ multiplex PCR, yet TCRdb's version contains in-frame clones alone and is incomplete. Counted here are over 120,000 clones, 70% to 80% occurring once; the ten biggest clones make up roughly 13%. With 4 bases removed from V and 0 bases from J, the gap between germline ends came to 17 bases. Per the germline V gene, CDR1 is SGHKS and CDR2 is YYEKEE (reference sequence). The CDR3 is made up of 16 amino acids. General study results and limits: Sustained-remission and progressing patients were not sampled at matched times. With treatment, public clonotypes, which were uncommon, either contracted or remained stable.

Sample: PBMCs, taken after 12 months of ibrutinib treatment. This chain joins TRBV5-5 and TRBJ2-7; weak D call: TRBD2 (5 bases). The origin of this receptor is a human donor with chronic lymphocytic leukemia. The CDR3 is CASSRHLRGSSYEQYF. CDR3 DNA: TGTGCCAGCAGCCGACATCTACGGGGTAGCTCCTACGAGCAGTACTTC.